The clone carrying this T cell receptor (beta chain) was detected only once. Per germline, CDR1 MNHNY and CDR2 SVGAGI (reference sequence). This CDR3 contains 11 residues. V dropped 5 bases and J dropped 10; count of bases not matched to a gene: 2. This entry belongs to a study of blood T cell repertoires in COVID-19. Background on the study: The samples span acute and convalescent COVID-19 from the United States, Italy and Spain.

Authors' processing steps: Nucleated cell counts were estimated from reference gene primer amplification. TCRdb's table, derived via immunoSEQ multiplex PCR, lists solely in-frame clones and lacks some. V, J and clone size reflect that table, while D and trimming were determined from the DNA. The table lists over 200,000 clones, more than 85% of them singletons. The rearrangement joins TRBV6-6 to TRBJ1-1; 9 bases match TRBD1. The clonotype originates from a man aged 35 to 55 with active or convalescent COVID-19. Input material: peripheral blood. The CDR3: CASSTGGAAFF. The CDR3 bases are TGTGCCAGCAGTACAGGGGGCGCAGCTTTCTTT.